What follows describes a single TCR beta chain. A much larger clonotype is one base distant, so this may be a read error. The data derive from a study of tumor-infiltrating lymphocytes in primary liver carcinoma. The CDR3 runs 13 residues. Trimming took 7 bases from V and 4 from J, leaving 13 bases between them. Looked up from germline, CDR1 is MDHEN and CDR2 is SYDVKM. Co-extracted RNA and DNA came from approximately 20-30 mg of unsorted bulk tissue. Chronic HBV infection affected patients, none of whom had received treatment. Total RNA (around 500 ng) served as template for TCR beta cDNA synthesis primed by a constant-region primer. Library construction for TCR beta comprised three nested multiplex PCR rounds performed with slightly modified ARM-PCR. Rounds one and two of PCR, each of 10 to 11 cycles, were primed with TRBV1-TRBV30 forward primers and a C-beta reverse primer. MiXCR, applied by TCRdb to the multiplex PCR reads, yields one record per CDR3 protein. The repertoire includes about 64,000 distinct CDR3 sequences, about two thirds of them detected once, and around 44% sits in the top ten.

The J gene is TRBJ2-5, the V gene TRBV28, with D possibly being TRBD2 (5 bases). Sequenced: liver tumor tissue from sampling region 4. Documented subset: tumor region T4, right-lateral pole. This sequence was found in a man in his forties with primary liver carcinoma and hepatitis B virus infection. CDR3 sequence: CASNLGAPETQYF. Written as DNA, the CDR3 is TGTGCCAGCAATTTGGGAGCCCCAGAGACCCAGTACTTC.